The clone carrying this T cell receptor beta chain was picked up many times. This sample is drawn from a study of neurological immune-mediated disorders. Study-level background: Multiple sclerosis patients numbered around 34, with around 30 relapsing-remitting and 3 secondary progressive.

V lost 5 bases and J 5 bases, leaving 11 bases between the germline ends. From germline, CDR1 is MNHEY and CDR2 SVGAGI. This CDR3 is 13 amino acids long. The cDNA was synthesized by means of template-switch 5'RACE, which was carried out with 10-nucleotide random UMIs. Every sequencing run produced over 170 million TCR-beta sequences, and the sequences from any one run covered 15-18 subjects. Each CDR3 protein is one row after TCRdb ran MiXCR on the 5' RACE reads. The top ten clones hold about 7.4% of a sample with about 74,000 distinct CDR3 sequences, 4% to 6% of them seen once. The chain uses TRBV6-5 and TRBJ2-3; the D is unclear. Sequencing was carried out using PBMCs. This receptor was identified in a man aged 18 to 35 with multiple sclerosis. For the CDR3, the DNA is TGTGCCAGCAGTCCGACGATCGTAGATACGCAGTATTTT. It is translated as CASSPTIVDTQYF.